This T cell receptor (beta chain) originates from a study of cytomegalovirus exposure and HLA in healthy donors. Whole-study findings and limits: Trimming of TCR beta V- and J-genes showed a link, identified in a later analysis, to a missense DCLRE1C variant.

With 3 bases clipped from V and 4 bases from J, the junction kept 1 base outside the gene matches. The CDR3 has 14 residues. Germline V gene lookup returns CDR1 KGHSH and CDR2 LQKENI. In regard to this clone: What it recognizes is unknown.

The primer mix had 60 Vbeta and 13 Jbeta primers. The repertoire was sequenced with immunoSEQ multiplex PCR; TCRdb's copy has only in-frame clones and lacks some. The sample holds around 120,000 clones, roughly 80% seen once. This clonotype originated in a man aged 50 to 60 in good health and CMV-seropositive. Sample: PBMCs. This rearrangement joins TRBV18 to TRBJ1-3, with TRBD1 identical over 9 bases. The DNA for the CDR3 is TGTGCCAGCTCACCTGGGACAGGGGGAAACACCATATATTTT. This encodes CASSPGTGGNTIYF.